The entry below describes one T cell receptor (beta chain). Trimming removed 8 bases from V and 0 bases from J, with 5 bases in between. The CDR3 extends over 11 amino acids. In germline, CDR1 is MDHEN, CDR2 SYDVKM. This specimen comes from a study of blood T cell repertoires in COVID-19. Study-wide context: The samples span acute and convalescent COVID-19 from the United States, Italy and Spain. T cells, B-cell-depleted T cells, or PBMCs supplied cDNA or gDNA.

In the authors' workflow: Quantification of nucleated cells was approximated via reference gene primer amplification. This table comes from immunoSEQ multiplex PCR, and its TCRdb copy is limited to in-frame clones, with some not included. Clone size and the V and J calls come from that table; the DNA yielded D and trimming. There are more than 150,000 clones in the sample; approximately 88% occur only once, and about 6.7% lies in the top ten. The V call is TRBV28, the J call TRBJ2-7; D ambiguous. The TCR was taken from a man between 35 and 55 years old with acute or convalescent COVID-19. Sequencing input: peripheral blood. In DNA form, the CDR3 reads TGTGCCAGCGGCAGCTCCTACGAGCAGTACTTC. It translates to CASGSSYEQYF.